This is a list of T cell receptor beta chains from one sample in a study of identical twins. MiXCR was run by TCRdb on the 5' RACE reads, yielding one entry per CDR3 protein. This table holds roughly 470,000 distinct CDR3 sequences, around an eighth found once. The data were also submitted as part of a second study, on yellow fever vaccine responses in identical twins.

Sequencing was carried out using CD4+ T cells sorted from blood. These receptors were collected from a woman in her late teens or twenties in good health. CDR3s include the opening cysteine and the closing phenylalanine or tryptophan. Fields, in order: CDR3 protein, CDR3 DNA, D gene, clone size, V gene, J gene. A D gene is named only where the DNA matches it firmly. Clone sizes are given selectively: once, few, many, or a class where the clone is expanded.

CDR3: CASSLLLFGGNTEAFF
DNA: TGTGCCAGCAGCTTGCTATTATTCGGGGGGAACACTGAAGCTTTCTTT
D: -
size: many
V: TRBV7-2
J: TRBJ1-1

CDR3: CASSWQGATEAFF
DNA: TGCGCCAGCAGCTGGCAGGGGGCCACTGAAGCTTTCTTT
D: TRBD1
size: few
V: TRBV5-1
J: TRBJ1-1

CDR3: CRRQGEETQYF
DNA: TGCAGGAGACAGGGAGAAGAGACCCAGTACTTC
D: TRBD1
size: few
V: TRBV20-1
J: TRBJ2-5

CDR3: CASREPGLVSAQFF
DNA: TGTGCCAGCAGAGAACCGGGACTAGTGTCTGCGCAGTTCTTC
D: TRBD2
size: -
V: TRBV6-1
J: TRBJ2-1

CDR3: CASSWGRSTDTQYF
DNA: TGCGCCAGCAGCTGGGGACGGAGCACAGATACGCAGTATTTT
D: -
size: few
V: TRBV5-1
J: TRBJ2-3

CDR3: CASSLRGRGVYEQYF
DNA: TGTGCCAGCAGTTTACGGGGGAGAGGGGTCTACGAGCAGTACTTC
D: -
size: many
V: TRBV12-3/TRBV12-4
J: TRBJ2-7

CDR3: CASRRGEGGTEAFF
DNA: TGTGCCAGCAGGCGCGGGGAGGGTGGCACTGAAGCTTTCTTT
D: -
size: few
V: TRBV3-1
J: TRBJ1-1

CDR3: CASSFSTHQYNEQFF
DNA: TGCGCCAGCAGCTTCTCAACCCATCAGTACAATGAGCAGTTCTTC
D: -
size: few
V: TRBV5-1
J: TRBJ2-1

CDR3: CASSGGTDQNTGELFF
DNA: TGTGCCAGCAGTGGGGGGACAGACCAAAACACCGGGGAGCTGTTTTTT
D: TRBD1
size: few
V: TRBV2
J: TRBJ2-2

CDR3: CASSPPGQGAYEQYF
DNA: TGTGCCAGCTCACCCCCCGGACAAGGGGCCTACGAGCAGTACTTC
D: -
size: -
V: TRBV18
J: TRBJ2-7

CDR3: CASSQTRVSSGANVLTF
DNA: TGTGCCAGCAGCCAAACCCGAGTTTCCTCTGGGGCCAACGTCCTGACTTTC
D: -
size: few
V: TRBV7-9
J: TRBJ2-6

CDR3: CASSLVQGGQPQHF
DNA: TGTGCCAGCAGCTTAGTACAGGGGGGTCAGCCCCAGCATTTT
D: TRBD1
size: many
V: TRBV7-2
J: TRBJ1-5

CDR3: CASSSGRRRNNEQFF
DNA: TGTGCCAGCAGCTCCGGACGGAGGAGAAACAATGAGCAGTTCTTC
D: -
size: -
V: TRBV7-2
J: TRBJ2-1

CDR3: CASSFQGLGNQPQHF
DNA: TGTGCCAGCAGTTTTCAGGGCTTGGGCAATCAGCCCCAGCATTTT
D: -
size: -
V: TRBV27
J: TRBJ1-5

CDR3: CASSYRDTSDTQYF
DNA: TGCGCCAGCAGCTACCGCGACACTTCAGATACGCAGTATTTT
D: -
size: many
V: TRBV5-1
J: TRBJ2-3

CDR3: CASSFRGESYNEQFF
DNA: TGTGCCAGCAGTTTTAGGGGAGAATCCTACAATGAGCAGTTCTTC
D: -
size: -
V: TRBV12-3/TRBV12-4
J: TRBJ2-1

CDR3: CASSQWGTSGRPDTQYF
DNA: TGCGCCAGCTCCCAATGGGGGACTAGCGGGAGGCCAGATACGCAGTATTTT
D: TRBD2
size: -
V: TRBV5-1
J: TRBJ2-3

CDR3: CASSLQGAYEQFF
DNA: TGTGCCAGCAGTCTGCAGGGGGCTTATGAGCAGTTCTTC
D: TRBD1
size: -
V: TRBV28
J: TRBJ2-1

CDR3: CASSRRSGVYNEQFF
DNA: TGTGCCAGCAGCCGGCGCTCAGGGGTGTACAATGAGCAGTTCTTC
D: -
size: many
V: TRBV3-1
J: TRBJ2-1

CDR3: CASSSGAGQAYEQYF
DNA: TGTGCCAGCAGCTCCGGAGCGGGACAGGCCTACGAGCAGTACTTC
D: -
size: few
V: TRBV7-3
J: TRBJ2-7

CDR3: CASRGRPGLAGNLGLYEQYF
DNA: TGTGCCAGCAGGGGACGGCCGGGACTAGCGGGCAATCTGGGGCTCTACGAGCAGTACTTC
D: TRBD2
size: -
V: TRBV11-1
J: TRBJ2-7

CDR3: CASSPDGLAGGPAKNIQYF
DNA: TGTGCCAGCAGCCCAGATGGGCTAGCGGGAGGGCCGGCCAAAAACATTCAGTACTTC
D: TRBD2
size: -
V: TRBV9
J: TRBJ2-4

CDR3: CASRIGGGETQYF
DNA: TGTGCCAGCAGGATAGGGGGCGGTGAGACCCAGTACTTC
D: TRBD1
size: -
V: TRBV28
J: TRBJ2-5

CDR3: CASSYILASGTDTQYF
DNA: TGTGCCAGCAGTTACATCTTGGCTAGCGGGACAGATACGCAGTATTTT
D: TRBD2
size: -
V: TRBV6-2/TRBV6-3
J: TRBJ2-3

CDR3: CASSGGGNQETQYF
DNA: TGCGCCAGCAGTGGCGGGGGGAACCAAGAGACCCAGTACTTC
D: TRBD2
size: few
V: TRBV5-1
J: TRBJ2-5

CDR3: CASSLVPLPTGDYEQYF
DNA: TGTGCCAGCAGCTTGGTCCCTCTACCGACAGGGGATTACGAGCAGTACTTC
D: TRBD1
size: many
V: TRBV5-6
J: TRBJ2-7

CDR3: CASSLNGGSNEQFF
DNA: TGTGCCAGCAGCTTGAATGGCGGGAGCAATGAGCAGTTCTTC
D: TRBD2
size: few
V: TRBV5-4
J: TRBJ2-1

CDR3: CASSQVSGGGEAFF
DNA: TGTGCCAGCAGCCAAGTATCGGGGGGCGGGGAAGCTTTCTTT
D: -
size: -
V: TRBV3-1
J: TRBJ1-1

CDR3: CASSGISGRSRYNEQFF
DNA: TGTGCCAGTAGTGGGATTAGCGGGAGAAGTCGCTACAATGAGCAGTTCTTC
D: TRBD2
size: few
V: TRBV19
J: TRBJ2-1

CDR3: CASSPTGTGGEKLFF
DNA: TGTGCCAGCAGCCCAACCGGGACAGGGGGCGAAAAACTGTTTTTT
D: TRBD1
size: -
V: TRBV6-1
J: TRBJ1-4

CDR3: CAWSPGKSYEQYF
DNA: TGTGCCTGGAGTCCTGGAAAATCCTACGAGCAGTACTTC
D: -
size: -
V: TRBV30
J: TRBJ2-7

CDR3: CASSQNTVGNTEAFF
DNA: TGTGCCAGCAGCCAAAATACAGTTGGGAACACTGAAGCTTTCTTT
D: -
size: -
V: TRBV3-1
J: TRBJ1-1

CDR3: CASSYGGPNTGELFF
DNA: TGCGCCAGCAGTTATGGCGGACCGAACACCGGGGAGCTGTTTTTT
D: -
size: -
V: TRBV5-1
J: TRBJ2-2

CDR3: CASGLVSGDYNEQFF
DNA: TGCGCCAGCGGATTAGTTAGCGGGGACTACAATGAGCAGTTCTTC
D: TRBD2
size: -
V: TRBV5-1
J: TRBJ2-1

CDR3: CASSPEGPPHYNEQFF
DNA: TGCGCCAGCAGCCCCGAGGGGCCCCCCCATTACAATGAGCAGTTCTTC
D: -
size: -
V: TRBV23-1
J: TRBJ2-1

CDR3: CASSLERMNTEAFF
DNA: TGCGCCAGCAGCTTGGAACGGATGAACACTGAAGCTTTCTTT
D: -
size: many
V: TRBV5-1
J: TRBJ1-1

CDR3: CASCPSRVTSGGADEQFF
DNA: TGTGCCAGCTGCCCGAGCCGAGTAACTAGCGGGGGGGCCGATGAGCAGTTCTTC
D: TRBD2
size: -
V: TRBV12-3/TRBV12-4
J: TRBJ2-1

CDR3: CASSLTQPNTEAFF
DNA: TGTGCCAGCAGCCTAACCCAACCGAACACTGAAGCTTTCTTT
D: -
size: -
V: TRBV7-8
J: TRBJ1-1

CDR3: CASSEQFYEQYF
DNA: TGCGCCAGCAGTGAGCAATTTTACGAGCAGTACTTC
D: -
size: -
V: TRBV23-1
J: TRBJ2-7

CDR3: CASSSTAGGPPKTQYF
DNA: TGTGCCAGCAGTTCCACAGCGGGAGGGCCGCCAAAGACCCAGTACTTC
D: TRBD2
size: -
V: TRBV6-2/TRBV6-3
J: TRBJ2-5

CDR3: CASSDLGINEQFF
DNA: TGTGCCAGCAGCGACCTGGGGATCAATGAGCAGTTCTTC
D: -
size: -
V: TRBV11-2
J: TRBJ2-1

CDR3: CSVGAGTRETQYF
DNA: TGCAGCGTTGGAGCGGGGACTAGAGAGACCCAGTACTTC
D: TRBD2
size: -
V: TRBV29-1
J: TRBJ2-5

CDR3: CATTPSFIRADTQYF
DNA: TGTGCCACTACCCCCAGCTTCATCCGGGCCGATACGCAGTATTTT
D: -
size: few
V: TRBV5-5
J: TRBJ2-3

CDR3: CASSYGLSGTRNEQFF
DNA: TGTGCCAGCAGCTACGGACTAAGCGGGACCAGAAATGAGCAGTTCTTC
D: TRBD2
size: -
V: TRBV7-2
J: TRBJ2-1

CDR3: CSVMVTRGNEQFF
DNA: TGCAGCGTTATGGTGACTAGAGGCAATGAGCAGTTCTTC
D: -
size: -
V: TRBV29-1
J: TRBJ2-1

CDR3: CASSQDGTTNNEQFF
DNA: TGTGCCAGCAGCCAAGACGGGACCACCAACAATGAGCAGTTCTTC
D: -
size: -
V: TRBV3-1
J: TRBJ2-1

CDR3: CASSAQQGEQYF
DNA: TGTGCCAGCAGCGCCCAACAGGGAGAGCAGTACTTC
D: -
size: -
V: TRBV9
J: TRBJ2-7

CDR3: CATSDTGVSVYEQFF
DNA: TGTGCCACCAGTGATACAGGGGTCTCTGTATATGAGCAGTTCTTC
D: TRBD1
size: few
V: TRBV24-1
J: TRBJ2-1

CDR3: CASSYGQSVAYEQYF
DNA: TGTGCCAGCAGCTACGGACAGTCTGTTGCCTACGAGCAGTACTTC
D: -
size: -
V: TRBV2
J: TRBJ2-7

CDR3: CACDPTGTLGEQYF
DNA: TGTGCCTGTGACCCGACAGGGACCCTTGGTGAGCAGTACTTC
D: TRBD1
size: -
V: TRBV30
J: TRBJ2-7

CDR3: CASSPNGQGNQPQHF
DNA: TGTGCCAGCAGCCCAAATGGACAGGGCAATCAGCCCCAGCATTTT
D: TRBD1
size: few
V: TRBV7-3
J: TRBJ1-5

CDR3: CASSQAKNTEAFF
DNA: TGTGCCAGCAGCCAAGCCAAGAACACTGAAGCTTTCTTT
D: -
size: few
V: TRBV3-1
J: TRBJ1-1

CDR3: CASRDRATDTQYF
DNA: TGTGCCAGCCGGGACAGGGCCACAGATACGCAGTATTTT
D: TRBD1
size: -
V: TRBV19
J: TRBJ2-3